The sequence of this TCR beta chain was determined in a study of T cell responses to AZD1222 COVID-19 vaccine. The study's findings and limits: Seropositive status at baseline applied to only a handful of AZD1222 recipients.

The repertoire was sequenced with immunoSEQ multiplex PCR; TCRdb's copy has only in-frame clones and lacks some. The data contain about 100,000 clones, 80% to 90% of them singletons. The CDR3 is made up of 13 amino acids. With 1 base removed from V and 7 bases from J, the gap between germline ends came to 10 bases. The V gene's germline CDR1 is MDHEN and CDR2 SYDVKM. Note on this clone: The antigen is undetermined.

The sequences come from peripheral blood, collected on day 0 of MenACWY control vaccination. The receptor was isolated from an adult in good health. The chain has TRBV28 and TRBJ1-2; D gene uncertain. CDR3 sequence (DNA): TGTGCCAGCAGTTTATTGCTTATTGGTGGCTACACCTTC. Protein sequence: CASSLLLIGGYTF.